Following are 8 T cell receptor beta chains from one sample sequenced in a study of T cell responses to AZD1222 COVID-19 vaccine. TCRdb's copy holds only in-frame clones and misses some; the assay was immunoSEQ multiplex PCR. In the table there are around 79,000 clones, 70% to 90% of which are singletons. This specimen was peripheral blood, taken on day 0 of AZD1222 vaccination. All receptors come from an adult in good health.

This clone was seen only a few times. The chain recombines TRBV30 with TRBJ1-5, with TRBD1 identical over 9 bases. J gave up 5 bases and V 1 base, and 3 bases lay outside the gene matches. This CDR3 contains 14 residues. The V gene's germline CDR1 is GTSNPN and CDR2 SVGIG (reference sequence). CDR3 amino acids: CAWSGTGGYQPQHF. DNA of the CDR3: TGTGCCTGGAGTGGCACAGGGGGCTATCAGCCCCAGCATTTT.

The rearrangement joins TRBV7-9 to TRBJ1-4; D unclear. Germline assignment: CDR1 SEHNR and CDR2 FQNEAQ (reference sequence). CDR3 length equals 12 residues. V lost 5 bases and J lost 8, with 9 bases in between. This CDR3 reads CASSPLNEKLFF. CDR3 coding DNA: TGTGCCAGCAGCCCGTTAAACGAAAAACTGTTTTTT.

The chain employs TRBV5-1 and TRBJ2-1; perhaps TRBD1 as D (5 bases). Germline V gene sequence: CDR1 SGHRS, CDR2 YFSETQ. With 0 bases removed from V and 8 bases from J, the gap between germline ends came to 12 bases. This CDR3 comprises 14 residues. The CDR3 protein is CASSLVPGNDEQFF. The DNA for the CDR3 is TGCGCCAGCAGCTTGGTGCCAGGGAACGATGAGCAGTTCTTC.

The chain recombines TRBV19 with TRBJ2-1; 9 positions match TRBD1. CDR3 length: 16 residues. Trimming cost V 5 bases and J 4 bases; bases outside gene matches: 9. The germline gives CDR1 LNHDA, CDR2 SQIVND (reference sequence). This CDR3 reads CASSFPRGTGYNEQFF. The CDR3 DNA reads as TGTGCCAGTAGTTTCCCGCGCGGGACAGGGTACAATGAGCAGTTCTTC.

This clone was counted once. The rearrangement uses TRBV6-2 or TRBV6-3 and TRBJ2-1; the D call may be TRBD1 or TRBD2 (5 bases each). The CDR3 is 14 residues long. The V end was cut by 0 bases, the J end by 12 bases, with 15 bases between. Germline V gene lookup returns CDR1 MNHEY and CDR2 SVGEGT. CDR3 loop: CASSYSIGAMGQFF. For the CDR3, the DNA is TGTGCCAGCAGTTACTCGATCGGGGCAATGGGGCAGTTCTTC.

CDR3 residues: CASSPTGTGAHEQYF. The CDR3, as DNA: TGTGCCAGTAGCCCCACCGGGACAGGAGCCCACGAGCAGTACTTC. V and J are TRBV19 and TRBJ2-7, with 8 nucleotides matching TRBD1. Per the germline V gene, CDR1 is LNHDA and CDR2 is SQIVND (reference sequence). This CDR3 has 15 residues. V trimming: 6 bases; J trimming: 5 bases; junction bases outside the gene matches: 12.

This sequence joins TRBV9 and TRBJ1-4, with D hard to call. This CDR3 comprises 14 residues. V was shortened by 0 bases and J by 4 bases, with 7 bases between the two germline ends. Germline CDR1 SGDLS, CDR2 YYNGEE. The DNA of the CDR3 is TGTGCCAGCAGCGTAGGGGTGGGTAATGAAAAACTGTTTTTT. Amino acid sequence: CASSVGVGNEKLFF.

The V gene is TRBV19, the J gene TRBJ2-7, with TRBD2 matching over 8 bases. The CDR3 spans 15 residues. Germline CDR1 and CDR2: LNHDA and SQIVND (reference sequence). With 5 bases clipped from V and 0 bases from J, the junction kept 6 bases outside the gene matches. The CDR3 region is CASSPLAGHSYEQYF. In DNA form, the CDR3 reads TGTGCCAGTAGTCCCCTAGCGGGTCACTCCTACGAGCAGTACTTC. The full variable domain, completed using reference TRBV19 and TRBJ2-7, is DGGITQSPKYLFRKEGQNVTLSCEQNLNHDAMYWYRQDPGQGLRLIYYSQIVNDFQKGDIAEGYSVSREKKESFPLTVTSAQKNPTAFYLCASSPLAGHSYEQYFGPGTRLTVT.